This entry describes one T cell receptor beta chain. Its antigen is not identified. Produced via immunoSEQ multiplex PCR; TCRdb's table is partial and in-frame only. Here the sample spans approximately 100,000 clones, approximately 93% being singletons. The sample comes from a study of siplizumab effects on memory and regulatory T cells. Regarding the study as a whole: Unstimulated subsets accounted for the mapping of only a minor share of the clones that were alloreactive.

The germline V gene has CDR1 SGHRS and CDR2 YFSETQ. This CDR3 contains 16 residues. V lost 2 bases and J lost 2, with 17 bases in between. The chain recombines TRBV5-1 with TRBJ2-7; D is perhaps TRBD1 (6 bases). Sequenced input: Tregs sorted from blood. The receptor's source is a human donor in good health. CDR3 sequence: CASSLGFSDRAYEQYF. CDR3 sequence (DNA): TGCGCCAGCAGCTTAGGGTTTTCGGACAGAGCCTACGAGCAGTACTTC.